This T cell receptor (beta chain) was captured in a study of vaccination effects on CD4 cells after COVID-19 (dated by TCRdb to 2022 to 2024). Study-level background: Post-vaccine samples across the study were collected a median of 72 days after the second dose, with a range of 14 to 241. The Oncomine TCR Beta short-read assay on an Illumina iSeq 100 was used to sequence cultures from other donors in the study. Altogether, roughly 10 COVID-19 convalescent patients and 4 SARS-CoV-2-naive healthy vaccine recipients made up the full study. The study compared SARS-CoV-2 spike-specific CD4+ TCR repertoires before and after mRNA vaccination in COVID-19 convalescent patients and infection-naive vaccine recipients. The investigation overall reported the following: Among healthy vaccine recipients, nearly all vaccine-induced clones were SARS-CoV-2 mono-reactive, and just 1 of 255 was cross-reactive with common cold coronaviruses. Marked clonal contraction was observed in both infection-induced and vaccine-induced clones at late post-vaccination timepoints, consistent with waning T cell responses. The study was limited by a small number of convalescent patients and lacked early post-infection timepoints.

Inclusive of the bounding cysteine and phenylalanine, the CDR3 is 14 residues long. Only the CDR3 part of the read is kept: 42 bases, read in frame from the first base. According to the germline V gene (reference sequence), CDR1 reads LGHDT and CDR2 reads YNNKEL. The germline ends are 11 bases apart after V is trimmed by 5 bases and J by 3 bases. The library was built by means of the immunoSEQ multiplex PCR assay. DNA from the CD4+ T cells that had been cultured and isolated underwent TCR beta CDR3 sequencing. In the source study's methods: Non-productive TCR sequences were discarded, and reads were trimmed to the CDR3 region, with only CDR3s of 7 or more amino acids retained. The MANAFEST web app was used to identify antigen-specific clonotypes by comparing expansion in peptide wells with expansion in reference cultures. For clones to be considered positive, expansion at FDR<0.05 versus reference and all other wells, an odds ratio above 5, and a frequency above 0.1% in two replicate wells were required. A clonotype was defined as cross-reactive if the clonotype was significantly expanded both in SARS-CoV-2 spike wells and in at least one common cold coronavirus spike condition. CDR3 similarity was assessed by Levenshtein distance with the stringdist R package, and unrooted trees were built with ape in R 3.6.1. Imported from immuneACCESS, the table was reduced by TCRdb to in-frame sequences with V and J called. These copies leave out some clones; in studies compared against another copy, an unresolved V gene accounts for under half, and the cause of the remainder is not known. V and J calls and clone size are those listed in that table; D and trimming were worked out from the DNA. A total of some 29,000 clones appear in this sample, under 85% of them only once. The ten largest clones add up to 15% to 20% of the sample.

To identify antigen-specific CD4+ T cell clonotypes by their expansion, the ViraFEST assay first stimulated PBMC with viral peptide pools and then applied TCR sequencing. After approximately eleven days of culture, CD4+ T cells were isolated with the EasySep CD4+ T cell isolation kit. Each participant received two doses of an mRNA SARS-CoV-2 vaccine, either BNT162b2 or mRNA-1273. Negative nucleocapsid antibody results before and after vaccination confirmed that the healthy vaccine recipients had no prior SARS-CoV-2 infection. About 2.1 million PBMC per well were cultured with about 10 ug/ml peptides in IMDM containing roughly 5% human AB serum, about 10 IU/ml IL-2 and gentamicin. On days 3 and 7, half of the culture medium was replaced with fresh IL-2-containing medium. Unless noted otherwise, every peptide stimulation condition was grown in triplicate wells. PBMC were separated from whole blood using Ficoll-Paque Plus gradient centrifugation and were then either cryopreserved at -140C or used fresh. Overlapping peptide pools spanned the spike proteins of SARS-CoV-2 and the common cold coronaviruses HCoV-NL63, HCoV-OC43 and HCoV-229E. The QIAamp micro DNA kit was used to extract genomic DNA from the cultured CD4+ T cells.

This clone came up a few times. The target of this receptor is not known. There are no base qualities to consult, and no much larger clone falls within one base. The rearranged chain carries TRBV3-1 (or the pseudogene TRBV3-2) and TRBJ1-3, with no reliable assignment of the D segment. The specimen was CD4+ T cells from PBMCs cultured with HCoV-OC43 spike peptides, collected after COVID-19 vaccination. Read against the paper, the sample's cell subset or site label means: HCoV-OC43 spike overlapping peptide pool stimulation. The clonotype comes from a human donor who received a COVID-19 vaccine. The sequenced DNA is TGTGCCAGCAGCGGTGGGCTCGGTGGAAACACCATATATTTT. Its amino acids are CASSGGLGGNTIYF.